What follows are 6 T cell receptor beta chains derived from one specimen sequenced in a study of T cell responses to AZD1222 COVID-19 vaccine. Profiled with immunoSEQ multiplex PCR; TCRdb holds only in-frame clones, not every one. The table has over 200,000 clones, approximately 94% seen once. This material consisted of peripheral blood, taken 28 days after the second dose of the MenACWY control vaccine. These TCRs come from an adult who received the MenACWY meningococcal vaccine as a control.

The chain joins TRBV6-1 to TRBJ1-1, with a weak D call TRBD1 (5 bases). The CDR3 runs to 17 residues. Trimming cost V 2 bases and J 1 base, with 17 bases left between them. CDR1 is MNHNS, CDR2 SASEGT, per germline. CDR3 DNA sequence: TGTGCCAGCAGTGAATATTTACAGGCCAGAGGGAACACTGAAGCTTTCTTT. As protein: CASSEYLQARGNTEAFF.

This clone was recorded once. V usage is TRBV7-2 and J usage is TRBJ1-5; D is uncertain. V shed 1 base and J shed 5 bases, with 6 bases lying between them. The CDR3 contains 13 residues. The germline V gene encodes CDR1 SGHTA and CDR2 FQGNSA. The DNA of the CDR3 is TGTGCCAGCAGCTTAGACCCCGATCAGCCCCAGCATTTT. Protein sequence: CASSLDPDQPQHF.

The CDR3 reads CASSHWGLAGVDTQYF. CDR3 nucleotide sequence: TGCGCCAGCAGCCACTGGGGACTAGCGGGGGTAGATACGCAGTATTTT. V usage is TRBV4-1 and J usage is TRBJ2-3; 14 bases align to TRBD2. The J segment lost 5 bases and the V segment lost 3 bases, leaving 4 bases of the junction unmatched. The CDR3 is made up of 16 amino acids. CDR1 and CDR2 (germline): MGHRA, YSYEKL.

The chain joins TRBV7-9 to TRBJ2-7; D is uncertain. Germline assignment: CDR1 SEHNR and CDR2 FQNEAQ (reference sequence). CDR3 size: 12 residues. Between the trimmed V and J ends, which lost 3 bases and 3 bases, there was a span of 6 bases. The CDR3 loop is CASSFAVYEQYF. The CDR3 coding sequence is TGTGCCAGCAGCTTTGCGGTCTACGAGCAGTACTTC. Combining the CDR3 with reference TRBV7-9 and TRBJ2-7 gives the whole variable domain DTGVSQNPRHKITKRGQNVTFRCDPISEHNRLYWYRQTLGQGPEFLTYFQNEAQLEKSRLLSDRFSAERPKGSFSTLEIQRTEQGDSAMYLCASSFAVYEQYFGPGTRLTVT.

The chain carries TRBV3-1 (or the pseudogene TRBV3-2) and TRBJ1-1; D is unclear. Trimming shortened V by 0 bases and J by 6 bases, and 11 bases separated the two germline ends. Per the germline V gene, CDR1 is LGHDT and CDR2 is YNNKEL (reference sequence). The CDR3 runs 14 residues. The CDR3 loop is CASSQDSEGPEAFF. CDR3 sequence (DNA): TGTGCCAGCAGCCAAGATTCGGAGGGCCCTGAAGCTTTCTTT.

The CDR3 reads CASSKGLAGETQYF. The CDR3 region has the DNA TGTGCCAGCAGCAAGGGCTTAGCGGGAGAGACCCAGTACTTC. The genes are TRBV7-9 and TRBJ2-5, with TRBD2 matching 7 bases. Germline V gene data show CDR1 as SEHNR and CDR2 as FQNEAQ (reference sequence). The ends lost 5 bases at V and 4 bases at J; junction bases unmatched: 7. This CDR3 has 14 amino acids.